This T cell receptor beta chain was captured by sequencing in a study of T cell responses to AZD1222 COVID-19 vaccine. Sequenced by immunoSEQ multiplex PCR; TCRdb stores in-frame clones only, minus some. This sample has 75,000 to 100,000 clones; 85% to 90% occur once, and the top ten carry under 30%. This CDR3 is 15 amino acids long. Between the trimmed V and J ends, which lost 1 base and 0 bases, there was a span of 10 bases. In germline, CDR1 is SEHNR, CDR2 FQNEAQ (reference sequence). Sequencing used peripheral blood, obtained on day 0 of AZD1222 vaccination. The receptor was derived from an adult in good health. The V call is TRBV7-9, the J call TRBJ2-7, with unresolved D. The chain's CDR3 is CASSLDGRSSYEQYF. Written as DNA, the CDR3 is TGTGCCAGCAGCTTAGACGGCCGGAGCTCCTACGAGCAGTACTTC. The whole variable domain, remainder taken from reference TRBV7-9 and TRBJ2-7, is DTGVSQNPRHKITKRGQNVTFRCDPISEHNRLYWYRQTLGQGPEFLTYFQNEAQLEKSRLLSDRFSAERPKGSFSTLEIQRTEQGDSAMYLCASSLDGRSSYEQYFGPGTRLTVT.